This T cell receptor beta chain was captured by sequencing in a study of STAT3 mutations in large granular lymphocyte leukemia. V lost 3 bases and J 3 bases, leaving 8 bases between the germline ends. Germline CDR1 is KGHSH and CDR2 is LQKENI. The CDR3 runs 14 residues. Comment on this clone: Its antigen is as yet unknown.

General study results and limits: Every T-cell large granular lymphocyte leukemia patient had at least one immunodominant TCR beta clonotype. All newly emerging clones after therapy were STAT3 wild type.

TCRbeta libraries averaged around 40,000 productive templates per sample. The repertoire was sequenced with immunoSEQ multiplex PCR; TCRdb's copy has only in-frame clones and lacks some. The table includes 20,000 or so clones, approximately 92% detected once. Material: peripheral blood mononuclear cells. V usage is TRBV18 and J usage is TRBJ1-4, with D unresolved. This TCR derives from a man aged 55 to 70 with T-cell large granular lymphocyte leukemia. Some clones in this sample may be carry-over from other donors' samples. The CDR3 protein is CASSPDGSNEKLFF. As DNA, the CDR3 is TGTGCCAGCTCACCGGACGGCTCTAATGAAAAACTGTTTTTT.